A selection of T cell receptor beta chains follows, all from one sample in a study of STAT3 mutations in large granular lymphocyte leukemia. Using immunoSEQ multiplex PCR, the repertoire was profiled, and TCRdb retains in-frame clones only, with some absent. The data hold around 29,000 clones, with roughly 86% observed a single time. Sequencing input: peripheral blood mononuclear cells. The receptors were gathered from a man aged 55 to 70 with T-cell large granular lymphocyte leukemia. Some clones in this sample may be carry-over from other donors' samples. Each CDR3 is given with its conserved first and last residue. The D gene is left open where the match is weak. Some rows have no size entry. The others give once, few or many, or a class for an expanded clone.

j_call: TRBJ2-2; d_call: NA; clone_size: once; v_call: TRBV14; cdr3_nt: TGTGCCAGCAGCCACAGGCCAAAAAGGACCGGGGAGCTGTTTTTT; cdr3_aa: CASSHRPKRTGELFF
j_call: TRBJ1-1; d_call: NA; clone_size: NA; v_call: TRBV6-1; cdr3_nt: TGTGCCAGCAGGCGGGCGCGGGACACTGAAGCTTTCTTT; cdr3_aa: CASRRARDTEAFF
j_call: TRBJ2-7; d_call: NA; clone_size: once; v_call: TRBV5-1; cdr3_nt: TGCGCCAGCAGCTTGGAGCCGGCAGGGGCCCACGAGCAGTACTTC; cdr3_aa: CASSLEPAGAHEQYF
j_call: TRBJ1-1; d_call: NA; clone_size: NA; v_call: TRBV6-5; cdr3_nt: TGTGCCAGCATGGACAATCTCAACACTGAAGCTTTCTTT; cdr3_aa: CASMDNLNTEAFF
j_call: TRBJ2-5; d_call: NA; clone_size: NA; v_call: TRBV30; cdr3_nt: TGTGCCTGGAAGAAAAAGGGTGAGGAGACCCAGTACTTC; cdr3_aa: CAWKKKGEETQYF
j_call: TRBJ1-2; d_call: NA; clone_size: NA; v_call: TRBV28; cdr3_nt: TGTGCCAGCAGTCCACCTTGGACGGACAACTATGGCTACACCTTC; cdr3_aa: CASSPPWTDNYGYTF
j_call: TRBJ2-7; d_call: TRBD1; clone_size: NA; v_call: TRBV7-2; cdr3_nt: TGTGCCAGCAGCCGTTTGGGACAGGTATACGAGCAGTACTTC; cdr3_aa: CASSRLGQVYEQYF
j_call: TRBJ2-5; d_call: TRBD1; clone_size: NA; v_call: TRBV7-9; cdr3_nt: TGTGCCAGCAGCCAAGGGGGACAGGGCGAAGAGACCCAGTACTTC; cdr3_aa: CASSQGGQGEETQYF
j_call: TRBJ2-7; d_call: TRBD1; clone_size: once; v_call: TRBV7-9; cdr3_nt: TGTGCCAGCAGCCCGAAGAGCAGGGGGCGTCACGAGCAGTACTTC; cdr3_aa: CASSPKSRGRHEQYF
j_call: TRBJ2-1; d_call: NA; clone_size: once; v_call: TRBV7-9; cdr3_nt: TGTGCCAGCAGCTTAGTAGATAACAATGAGCAGTTCTTC; cdr3_aa: CASSLVDNNEQFF
j_call: TRBJ2-7; d_call: NA; clone_size: NA; v_call: TRBV18; cdr3_nt: TGTGCCAGCTCACCACCGATTTTGACGGGGTCCCCATTCGAGCAGTACTTC; cdr3_aa: CASSPPILTGSPFEQYF
j_call: TRBJ2-7; d_call: NA; clone_size: NA; v_call: TRBV4-2; cdr3_nt: TGTGCCAGCAGCTCATCGTGGCAGACCTCCTACGAGCAGTACTTC; cdr3_aa: CASSSSWQTSYEQYF
j_call: TRBJ2-7; d_call: TRBD1; clone_size: few; v_call: TRBV7-9; cdr3_nt: TGTGCCAGCAGCTTCACACAGGGGCCATCTGCCTACGAGCAGTACTTC; cdr3_aa: CASSFTQGPSAYEQYF
j_call: TRBJ1-5; d_call: TRBD1; clone_size: NA; v_call: TRBV5-1; cdr3_nt: TGCGCCAGCAGCTTGGGGATTACAGGGGGCGGTCAGCCCCAGCATTTT; cdr3_aa: CASSLGITGGGQPQHF
j_call: TRBJ1-1; d_call: TRBD1; clone_size: NA; v_call: TRBV5-1; cdr3_nt: TGCGCCAGCAGCCCTCCCCGACAGGGTGGCACTGAAGCTTTCTTT; cdr3_aa: CASSPPRQGGTEAFF
j_call: TRBJ2-2; d_call: TRBD2; clone_size: NA; v_call: TRBV6-6; cdr3_nt: TGTGCCAGCACGACTAGCGGGAGAGAAAACACCGGGGAGCTGTTTTTT; cdr3_aa: CASTTSGRENTGELFF
j_call: TRBJ2-7; d_call: NA; clone_size: NA; v_call: TRBV4-2; cdr3_nt: TGTGCCAGCAGCCAAGATCGAGACGGCGGGTTCTCCTACGAGCAGTACTTC; cdr3_aa: CASSQDRDGGFSYEQYF
j_call: TRBJ1-2; d_call: NA; clone_size: once; v_call: TRBV29-1; cdr3_nt: TGCAGCGCTGGAGGGGACGAGTATGGCTACACCTTC; cdr3_aa: CSAGGDEYGYTF
j_call: TRBJ2-1; d_call: TRBD2; clone_size: NA; v_call: TRBV5-1; cdr3_nt: TGCGCCAGCAGTTTCCCAACGGGCGGGAGTAAGAATGAGCAGTTCTTC; cdr3_aa: CASSFPTGGSKNEQFF
j_call: TRBJ2-1; d_call: TRBD1; clone_size: NA; v_call: TRBV5-1; cdr3_nt: TGCGCCAGCAGGTATCAGGGGGCGGACAATGAGCAGTTCTTC; cdr3_aa: CASRYQGADNEQFF
j_call: TRBJ2-7; d_call: NA; clone_size: once; v_call: TRBV10-3; cdr3_nt: TGTGCCGGGCAACCAGGCCCGAGCTCCTACGAGCAGTACTTC; cdr3_aa: CAGQPGPSSYEQYF
j_call: TRBJ1-6; d_call: TRBD1; clone_size: NA; v_call: TRBV6-5; cdr3_nt: TGTGCCAGCAGTTACTCCCCTGGACAGGGGGGATCACCCCTCCACTTT; cdr3_aa: CASSYSPGQGGSPLHF
j_call: TRBJ2-5; d_call: TRBD1; clone_size: once; v_call: TRBV5-1; cdr3_nt: TGCGCCAGCAGCCGGGGGGACAGGGCGGGAGAGACCCAGTACTTC; cdr3_aa: CASSRGDRAGETQYF
j_call: TRBJ2-3; d_call: TRBD2; clone_size: NA; v_call: TRBV5-4; cdr3_nt: TGTGCCAGCAGCTTGGGGACTAGCGGGATGGGGGGAGATACGCAGTATTTT; cdr3_aa: CASSLGTSGMGGDTQYF
j_call: TRBJ2-2; d_call: TRBD2; clone_size: once; v_call: TRBV10-3; cdr3_nt: TGTGCCATCCTAGCGGGGCCCAACACCGGGGAGCTGTTTTTT; cdr3_aa: CAILAGPNTGELFF
j_call: TRBJ2-2; d_call: TRBD2; clone_size: NA; v_call: TRBV18; cdr3_nt: TGTGCCAGCTCGTCCGGGACTACGAACACCGGGGAGCTGTTTTTT; cdr3_aa: CASSSGTTNTGELFF
j_call: TRBJ2-7; d_call: NA; clone_size: NA; v_call: TRBV13; cdr3_nt: TGTGCCAGCAGCTTATCGGGGCCCCCGCCCAGCGAGCAGTACTTC; cdr3_aa: CASSLSGPPPSEQYF
j_call: TRBJ2-7; d_call: NA; clone_size: NA; v_call: TRBV11-2; cdr3_nt: TGTGCCAGCAGCTCGGTCAGGGCGGTCAGCGAGCAGTACTTC; cdr3_aa: CASSSVRAVSEQYF
j_call: TRBJ2-7; d_call: TRBD1; clone_size: NA; v_call: TRBV27; cdr3_nt: TGTGCCAGCAGTTTAGCCTGGACAGGGGGGGACGAGCAGTACTTC; cdr3_aa: CASSLAWTGGDEQYF
j_call: TRBJ2-5; d_call: NA; clone_size: few; v_call: TRBV5-1; cdr3_nt: TGCGCCAGCAGCCTCGAGGGGGTAGAGACCCAGTACTTC; cdr3_aa: CASSLEGVETQYF
j_call: TRBJ1-3; d_call: NA; clone_size: NA; v_call: TRBV5-1; cdr3_nt: TGCGCCAGCAGCTTGGGGGCGAGTATCTCTGGAAACACCATATATTTT; cdr3_aa: CASSLGASISGNTIYF
j_call: TRBJ1-5; d_call: NA; clone_size: NA; v_call: TRBV18; cdr3_nt: TGTGCCAGCTCAACGACAGGCTACAATCAGCCCCAGCATTTT; cdr3_aa: CASSTTGYNQPQHF
j_call: TRBJ2-2; d_call: NA; clone_size: few; v_call: TRBV7-9; cdr3_nt: TGTGCCAGCAGCTCCCAGGGCCCCGGGGAGCTGTTTTTT; cdr3_aa: CASSSQGPGELFF
j_call: TRBJ2-7; d_call: NA; clone_size: NA; v_call: TRBV6-6; cdr3_nt: TGTGCCAGCACCAAGGGGGGAGGCGGCAGCTCCTACGAGCAGTACTTC; cdr3_aa: CASTKGGGGSSYEQYF
j_call: TRBJ1-6; d_call: TRBD1; clone_size: once; v_call: TRBV30; cdr3_nt: TGTGCCTGGAGTGTCCTACAGGGGGCTCAGGCCCTCCACTTT; cdr3_aa: CAWSVLQGAQALHF
j_call: TRBJ2-7; d_call: NA; clone_size: NA; v_call: TRBV28; cdr3_nt: TGTGCCAGCAGGGTATCCGGGACGTCAATCGAGCAGTACTTC; cdr3_aa: CASRVSGTSIEQYF